Below, 18 T cell receptor beta chains from the same sample are listed, as sequenced in a study of blood T cell repertoires in COVID-19. Using immunoSEQ multiplex PCR, the repertoire was profiled, and TCRdb retains in-frame clones only, with some absent. The table lists roughly 260,000 clones, about 91% of them singletons. The sample comprised PBMCs or T cells enriched from blood (not recorded which). The receptors were gathered from a human donor in a cohort exposed to, infected with or recovered from COVID-19 (not recorded which). The donor label of this sample is uncertain.

This sequence joins TRBV27 and TRBJ2-7; D call uncertain. Trimming took off 1 base at V and 3 bases at J, with 10 bases between the two ends. The V gene's germline CDR1 is MNHEY and CDR2 SMNVEV (reference sequence). This CDR3 is built from 14 residues. This CDR3 is CASSLYGRGYEQYF. CDR3 in DNA: TGTGCCAGCAGTTTATATGGCCGCGGCTACGAGCAGTACTTC.

The rearrangement joins TRBV5-1 to TRBJ2-3, with D uncertain. Germline CDR1 and CDR2: SGHRS and YFSETQ. The CDR3 spans 19 residues. Trimming removed 4 bases from V and 2 bases from J, with 26 bases in between. This CDR3 reads CASSESHRSALPSTDTQYF. The CDR3 DNA is TGCGCCAGCAGCGAATCTCACAGATCAGCCCTACCCTCCACAGATACGCAGTATTTT.

This chain joins TRBV5-1 and TRBJ2-2; D is ambiguous. The ends were cut back, 0 bases at V and 9 bases at J, with 9 bases in the middle. Germline lookup yields CDR1 SGHRS and CDR2 YFSETQ. CDR3 length equals 13 residues. The CDR3 coding sequence is TGCGCCAGCAGCTTGGCGAGCTATCGGGAGCTGTTTTTT. Translating it yields CASSLASYRELFF.

The chain joins TRBV9 to TRBJ2-2; 7 nucleotides match TRBD1. CDR3 length: 14 residues. V was pared by 7 bases and J by 2 bases, with 5 bases of the junction left unmatched. Germline V CDR1 and CDR2: SGDLS, YYNGEE. DNA of the CDR3: TGTGCCAGCTCTGGACAGGACAACACCGGGGAGCTGTTTTTT. This sequence encodes CASSGQDNTGELFF. Drawing the rest from reference TRBV9 and TRBJ2-2, the complete variable domain is DSGVTQTPKHLITATGQRVTLRCSPRSGDLSVYWYQQSLDQGLQFLIQYYNGEERAKGNILERFSAQQFPDLHSELNLSSLELGDSALYFCASSGQDNTGELFFGEGSRLTVL.

The table lists this clone with a count of one. This chain joins TRBV7-3 and TRBJ1-5; the D gene is possibly TRBD1 (6 bases). Germline CDR1 is SGHTA and CDR2 is FQGTGA. The CDR3 covers 13 residues. V was shortened by 1 base and J by 10 bases, with 11 bases between the two germline ends. The CDR3 region is CASSLKPGQPQHF. The DNA of the CDR3 is TGTGCCAGCAGCTTAAAGCCGGGACAACCCCAGCATTTT.

This clone showed up just once. This sequence joins TRBV4-3 and TRBJ1-2, with 7 positions matching TRBD1. The trim removed 2 bases at V and 7 bases at J, leaving 10 bases unmatched. Germline V gene sequence: CDR1 LGHNA, CDR2 YSLEER. CDR3 size: 15 residues. The CDR3 region has the DNA TGCGCCAGCAGCCAACGTTCACAGGGGACCGGTGGCTACACCTTC. Its translation: CASSQRSQGTGGYTF.

The rearrangement uses TRBV9 and TRBJ1-4; D gene uncertain. The length of the CDR3 is 15 residues. Trimming removed 4 bases from V and 0 bases from J, with 10 bases in between. Looked up from germline, CDR1 is SGDLS and CDR2 is YYNGEE. The CDR3 is CASSPLSATNEKLFF. The CDR3, as DNA: TGTGCCAGCAGCCCGTTAAGCGCAACTAATGAAAAACTGTTTTTT.

This chain uses TRBV27 with TRBJ1-5; D gene uncertain. The CDR3 totals 13 residues. With 7 bases removed from V and 1 base from J, the gap between germline ends came to 8 bases. From germline, CDR1 is MNHEY and CDR2 SMNVEV (reference sequence). The CDR3 DNA sequence: TGTGCCAGCAATTCCGGGAGCAATCAGCCCCAGCATTTT. As protein: CASNSGSNQPQHF.

This clone appeared once. The chain employs TRBV2 and TRBJ1-2; the match to TRBD1 covers 7 bases. From germline, CDR1 is SNHLY and CDR2 FYNNEI. This CDR3 has 13 residues. V shed 5 bases and J 5 bases; nucleotides not matched to a gene: 5. The CDR3 reads CASSPGTDYGYTF. In nucleotides, the CDR3 is TGTGCCAGCAGTCCCGGGACAGATTATGGCTACACCTTC.

The rearrangement links TRBV18 to TRBJ2-1; D remains ambiguous. The length of the CDR3 is 14 residues. CDR1 is KGHSH, CDR2 LQKENI, per germline. The ends were cut back, 5 bases at V and 5 bases at J, with 13 bases in the middle. CDR3 DNA: TGTGCCAGCTCAACAACACAGTTAAACAATGAGCAGTTCTTC. As protein: CASSTTQLNNEQFF.

The chain combines TRBV13 with TRBJ2-5; weak D call: TRBD2 (6 bases). The CDR3 consists of 14 residues. Germline V gene lookup returns CDR1 PRHDT and CDR2 FYEKMQ (reference sequence). The V gene lost 3 bases and the J gene lost 8 bases, with 16 bases spanning the gap. The CDR3 sequence: CASSFLREAATQYF. The CDR3 DNA sequence: TGTGCCAGCAGCTTTTTAAGGGAGGCGGCCACCCAGTACTTC.

The rearrangement uses TRBV4-1 and TRBJ1-2; no definite D call. This CDR3 is 16 amino acids long. CDR1 and CDR2 from the germline V gene are MGHRA and YSYEKL. V lost 0 bases and J lost 0, with 11 bases in between. The CDR3 DNA reads as TGCGCCAGCAGCCAAGAAGCGTACGCCGCTAACTATGGCTACACCTTC. This encodes CASSQEAYAANYGYTF.

As for this clone: Its ends do not fully match the called genes, so a read error is possible. The chain has TRBV11-2 and TRBJ2-5, with D perhaps matching TRBD2 (5 bases). The CDR3 sequence is 15 residues long. The germline gives CDR1 SGHAT, CDR2 FQNNGV. In DNA form, the CDR3 reads TGTGCCAGCAGCGTAGAACCCGGGGTACGGGAGACCCAGTACTTC. It yields the protein CASSVEPGVRETQYF.

This clone has only a few counts. The gene calls are TRBV29-1 and TRBJ1-1, with D unclear. Trimming took 4 bases from V and 1 from J, leaving 7 bases between them. The length of the CDR3 is 12 residues. CDR1 and CDR2 from the germline V gene are SQVTM and ANQGSEA. This CDR3 reads CSVVLRNTEAFF. For the CDR3, the DNA is TGCAGCGTTGTGCTGCGGAACACTGAAGCTTTCTTT.

V gene TRBV19 combines with J gene TRBJ2-3; weak D call: TRBD1 (6 bases). This CDR3 contains 14 residues. Trimming removed 3 bases from V and 6 bases from J, with 13 bases in between. Germline CDR1 and CDR2: LNHDA and SQIVND (reference sequence). This chain's CDR3 is CASSIRLGADTQYF. The CDR3 nucleotides read TGTGCCAGTAGTATCCGACTGGGGGCCGATACGCAGTATTTT.

The genes are TRBV3-1 (or the pseudogene TRBV3-2) and TRBJ2-2; the match to TRBD2 covers 14 bases. The CDR3 contains 19 residues. Trimming at V came to 3 bases and at J to 4 bases, leaving 10 bases not matched to a gene. The germline CDR1 and CDR2 sequences are LGHDT and YNNKEL (reference sequence). As DNA, the CDR3 is TGTGCCAGCAGCCACCCGACTAGCGGGGGGGCTTCGTCCACCGGGGAGCTGTTTTTT. Translated: CASSHPTSGGASSTGELFF.

V gene TRBV7-3 combines with J gene TRBJ2-5; 7 nucleotides match TRBD2. The germline V gene encodes CDR1 SGHTA and CDR2 FQGTGA. The J segment lost 5 bases and the V segment lost 6 bases, leaving 6 bases of the junction unmatched. CDR3 length: 13 residues. The DNA for the CDR3 is TGTGCCAGCAGTGAAGTGCGGGGGGAGACCCAGTACTTC. Translating gives CASSEVRGETQYF.

The V and J genes are TRBV25-1 and TRBJ1-5, with unresolved D. Germline loops: CDR1 MGHDK, CDR2 SYGVNS. V lost 3 bases, J lost 2 bases, and 20 bases lay in between. CDR3 length: 18 amino acids. CDR3 DNA: TGTGCCAGCAGTGACTCCGGAGAGAAAGGTGCGGGCAATCAGCCCCAGCATTTT. Translated, it gives CASSDSGEKGAGNQPQHF.